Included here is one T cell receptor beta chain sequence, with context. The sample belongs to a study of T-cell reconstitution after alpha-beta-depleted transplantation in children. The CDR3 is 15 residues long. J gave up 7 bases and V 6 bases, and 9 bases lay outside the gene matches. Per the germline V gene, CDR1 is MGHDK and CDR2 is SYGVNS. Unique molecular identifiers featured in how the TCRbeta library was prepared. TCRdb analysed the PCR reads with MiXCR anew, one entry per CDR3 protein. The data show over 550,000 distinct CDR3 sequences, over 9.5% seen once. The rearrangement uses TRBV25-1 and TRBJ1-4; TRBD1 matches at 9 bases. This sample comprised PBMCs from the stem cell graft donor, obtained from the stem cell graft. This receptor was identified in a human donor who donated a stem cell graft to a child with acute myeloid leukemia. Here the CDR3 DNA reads TGTGCCAGCAGGGGCCCGGGACAGGGCCGTGAAAAACTGTTTTTT. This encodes CASRGPGQGREKLFF.